One sample yielded the 11 T cell receptor beta chains listed below, sequenced in a study of cytomegalovirus exposure and HLA in healthy donors. The study ran its PCR with 60 Vbeta and 13 Jbeta primers. Here immunoSEQ multiplex PCR was the method, and the copy in TCRdb shows in-frame clones only, minus some. The top ten hold less than 4.5% of the sample, which has around 100,000 clones, roughly three fifths seen once. The sample consisted of PBMCs. The receptors were gathered from a young man in good health and CMV-seropositive.

CDR3 loop: CASSSQGRGGNTIYF. The CDR3 DNA reads as TGTGCCAGCAGCTCTCAGGGGCGCGGTGGAAACACCATATATTTT. The rearrangement uses TRBV4-2 and TRBJ1-3; maybe TRBD1 (6 bases). This CDR3 is built from 15 residues. Trimming removed 5 bases at V and 3 bases at J, with 14 bases between. The germline CDR1 and CDR2 sequences are LGHNA and YNFKEQ.

In its sample, this clone was seen a few times. The chain joins TRBV4-1 to TRBJ2-6; D unresolved. Between the trimmed V and J ends, which lost 1 base and 0 bases, there was a span of 4 bases. The V gene's germline CDR1 is MGHRA and CDR2 YSYEKL. The CDR3 contains 15 residues. The CDR3 region is CASSQVASGANVLTF. As DNA, the CDR3 is TGCGCCAGCAGCCAAGTAGCCTCTGGGGCCAACGTCCTGACTTTC.

This chain connects TRBV6-5 to TRBJ2-1, with 13 bases identical to TRBD2. This CDR3 is 16 amino acids long. In germline, CDR1 is MNHEY, CDR2 SVGAGI. Germline trimming cut 3 bases from V and 14 bases from J; bases unmatched to any gene: 13. The CDR3 coding sequence is TGTGCCAGCAGTTATTCCGGGACTAGCGGGGCTCCTAGCGAGTTCTTC. This gives the protein CASSYSGTSGAPSEFF.

V is TRBV18 and J is TRBJ2-5, with TRBD2 matching over 9 bases. The CDR3 contains 15 residues. Germline V gene lookup returns CDR1 KGHSH and CDR2 LQKENI. Trimming removed 1 base from V and 3 bases from J; junction bases left unmatched: 3. The CDR3 DNA reads as TGTGCCAGCTCACCACTATCTAGCGGGGAAGAGACCCAGTACTTC. Its protein is CASSPLSSGEETQYF.

V usage is TRBV5-4 and J usage is TRBJ2-5; the D gene is possibly TRBD2 (6 bases). Germline V lookup: CDR1 SGHNT, CDR2 YYREEE (reference sequence). The CDR3 has 14 amino acids. CDR3 protein: CSYLQRGKGETQYF. Written as DNA, the CDR3 is TGTTCATACCTCCAACGGGGGAAGGGAGAGACCCAGTACTTC.

The rearrangement links TRBV27 to TRBJ2-7; D gene uncertain. The CDR3 runs to 14 residues. Trimming cost V 1 base and J 1 base, with 8 bases left between them. Germline CDR1 and CDR2: MNHEY and SMNVEV (reference sequence). The CDR3 spells CASSLFGYSYEQYF. The CDR3 region has the DNA TGTGCCAGCAGTTTATTCGGTTATTCCTACGAGCAGTACTTC.

The count of this clone is one. The V gene is TRBV11-2, the J gene TRBJ2-1, with TRBD2 as a possible D gene (5 bases). Deletions cut 1 base from V and 9 bases from J, with 10 bases between. This CDR3 has 13 residues. In germline, CDR1 is SGHAT, CDR2 FQNNGV. Written as DNA, the CDR3 is TGTGCCAGCAGCTTAGGAGCGGCAAGTGAGCAGTTCTTC. Translation: CASSLGAASEQFF. The whole variable domain, filled in from reference TRBV11-2 and TRBJ2-1, reads EAGVAQSPRYKIIEKRQSVAFWCNPISGHATLYWYQQILGQGPKLLIQFQNNGVVDDSQLPKDRFSAERLKGVDSTLKIQPAKLEDSAVYLCASSLGAASEQFFGPGTRLTVL.

The rearrangement joins TRBV13 to TRBJ2-7; perhaps TRBD1 as D (6 bases). With 4 bases removed from V and 3 bases from J, the gap between germline ends came to 10 bases. Germline-derived CDR1 and CDR2 are PRHDT and FYEKMQ (reference sequence). There are 13 residues in the CDR3. The CDR3: CASSSEGGYEQYF. The CDR3 nucleotides are TGTGCCAGCAGCTCCGAAGGGGGCTACGAGCAGTACTTC.

The chain joins TRBV6-5 to TRBJ2-5; no reliable D call. Germline lookup yields CDR1 MNHEY and CDR2 SVGAGI. V shed 5 bases and J shed 2 bases, with 12 bases lying between them. The CDR3 contains 14 residues. CDR3 in amino acids: CASSVVAEQETQYF. The CDR3 DNA follows: TGTGCCAGCAGTGTCGTGGCGGAACAAGAGACCCAGTACTTC.

In its sample, this clone was seen once. J is TRBJ1-4 and V is TRBV7-8; possible D gene TRBD1, 5 bases. V was pared by 5 bases and J by 6 bases, with 10 bases between. This CDR3 is 13 amino acids long. Germline CDR1 and CDR2: SGHVS and FQNEAQ. CDR3: CASSVRQYEKLFF. The CDR3 region has the DNA TGTGCCAGCAGCGTACGACAGTATGAAAAACTGTTTTTT.

This clone showed up just once. This chain links TRBV5-8 with TRBJ2-5; D might be TRBD2 (6 bases). The CDR3 length is 17 residues. Trimming removed 5 bases from V and 9 bases from J, with 29 bases in between. Germline CDR1 reads SGHTS; CDR2 reads YDEGEE. This CDR3 reads CASRDTNPFGARRAQYF. CDR3 DNA: TGTGCCAGCAGGGACACCAATCCCTTCGGCGCCCGGAGGGCCCAGTACTTC.